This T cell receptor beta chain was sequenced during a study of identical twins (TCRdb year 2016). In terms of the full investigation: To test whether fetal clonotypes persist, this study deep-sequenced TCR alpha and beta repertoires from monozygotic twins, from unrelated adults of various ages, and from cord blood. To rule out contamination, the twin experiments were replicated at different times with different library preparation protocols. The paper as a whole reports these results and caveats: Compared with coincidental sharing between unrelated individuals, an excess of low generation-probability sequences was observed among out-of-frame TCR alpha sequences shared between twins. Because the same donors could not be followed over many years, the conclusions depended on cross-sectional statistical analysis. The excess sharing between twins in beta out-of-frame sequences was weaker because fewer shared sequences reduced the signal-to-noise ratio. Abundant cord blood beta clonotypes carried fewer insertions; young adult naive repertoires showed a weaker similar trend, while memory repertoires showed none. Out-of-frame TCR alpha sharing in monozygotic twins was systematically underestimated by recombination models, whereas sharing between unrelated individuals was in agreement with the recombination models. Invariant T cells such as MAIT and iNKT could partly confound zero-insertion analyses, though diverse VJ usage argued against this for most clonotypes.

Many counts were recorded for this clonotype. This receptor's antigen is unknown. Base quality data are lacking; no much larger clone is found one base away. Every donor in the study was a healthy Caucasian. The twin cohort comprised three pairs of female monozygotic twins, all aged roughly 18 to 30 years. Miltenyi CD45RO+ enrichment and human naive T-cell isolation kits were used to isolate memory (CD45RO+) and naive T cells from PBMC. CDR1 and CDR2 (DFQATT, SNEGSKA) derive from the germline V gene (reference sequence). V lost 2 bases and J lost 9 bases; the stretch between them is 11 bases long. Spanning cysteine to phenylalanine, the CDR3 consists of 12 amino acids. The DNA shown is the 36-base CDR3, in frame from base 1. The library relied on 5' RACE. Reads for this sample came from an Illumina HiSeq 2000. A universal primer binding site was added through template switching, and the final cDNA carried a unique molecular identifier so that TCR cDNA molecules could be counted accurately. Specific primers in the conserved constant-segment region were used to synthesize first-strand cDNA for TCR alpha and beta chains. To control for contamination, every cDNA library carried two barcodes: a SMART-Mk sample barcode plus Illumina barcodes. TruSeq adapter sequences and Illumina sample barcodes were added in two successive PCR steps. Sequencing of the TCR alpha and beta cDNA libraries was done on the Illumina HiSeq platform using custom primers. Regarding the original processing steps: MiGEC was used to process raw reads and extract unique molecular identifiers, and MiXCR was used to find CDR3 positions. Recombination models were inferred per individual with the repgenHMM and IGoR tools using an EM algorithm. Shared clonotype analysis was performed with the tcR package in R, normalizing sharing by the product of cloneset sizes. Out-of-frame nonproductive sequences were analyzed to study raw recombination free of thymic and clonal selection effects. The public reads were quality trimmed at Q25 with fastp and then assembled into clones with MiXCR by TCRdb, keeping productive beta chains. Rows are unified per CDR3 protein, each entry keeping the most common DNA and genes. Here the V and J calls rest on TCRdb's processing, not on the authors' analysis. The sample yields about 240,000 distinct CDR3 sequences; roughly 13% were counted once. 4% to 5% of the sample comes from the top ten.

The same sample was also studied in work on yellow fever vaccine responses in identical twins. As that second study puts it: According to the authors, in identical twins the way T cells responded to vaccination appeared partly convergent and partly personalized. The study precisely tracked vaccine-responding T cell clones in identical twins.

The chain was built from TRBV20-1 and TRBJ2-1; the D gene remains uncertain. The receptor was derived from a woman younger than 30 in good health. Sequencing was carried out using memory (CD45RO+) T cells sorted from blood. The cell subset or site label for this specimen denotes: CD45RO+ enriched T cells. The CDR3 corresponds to CSARPSRGEQFF. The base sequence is TGCAGTGCTAGACCTTCCCGAGGTGAGCAGTTCTTC.